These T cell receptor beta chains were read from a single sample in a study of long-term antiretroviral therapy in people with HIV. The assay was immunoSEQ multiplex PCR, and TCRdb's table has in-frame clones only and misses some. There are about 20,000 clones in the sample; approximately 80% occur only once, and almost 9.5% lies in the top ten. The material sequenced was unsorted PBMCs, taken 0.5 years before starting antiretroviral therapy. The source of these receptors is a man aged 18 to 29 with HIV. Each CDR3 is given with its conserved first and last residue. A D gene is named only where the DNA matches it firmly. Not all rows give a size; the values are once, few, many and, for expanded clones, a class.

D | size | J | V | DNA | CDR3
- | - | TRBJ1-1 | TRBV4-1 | TGCGCCAGCAGCCAAGATCTGGGTCGTTCACGTTTGAACACTGAAGCTTTCTTT | CASSQDLGRSRLNTEAFF
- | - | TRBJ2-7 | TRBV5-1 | TGCGCCAGCAGCTTGGTTGTAGGGGCCTACGAGCAGTACTTC | CASSLVVGAYEQYF
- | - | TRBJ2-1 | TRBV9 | TGTGCCAGCAGCGGATCGAGGATCCGGGCCAATGAGCAGTTCTTC | CASSGSRIRANEQFF
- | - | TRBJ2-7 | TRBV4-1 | TGCGCCAGCAGCCAAGGCGTATCCTACGAGCAGTACTTC | CASSQGVSYEQYF
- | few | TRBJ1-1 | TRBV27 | TGTGCCAGCAGTTTTAGGTGGATGAACACTGAAGCTTTCTTT | CASSFRWMNTEAFF
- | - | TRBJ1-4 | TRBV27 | TGTGCCAGCAGAGCCTATCCGGGCAGGATGTACCGTAATGAAAAACTGTTTTTT | CASRAYPGRMYRNEKLFF
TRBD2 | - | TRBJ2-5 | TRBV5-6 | TGTGCCAGCAGCTTCCCTGGACTAGCGGGGGTGTTGAGCCAAGAGACCCAGTACTTC | CASSFPGLAGVLSQETQYF
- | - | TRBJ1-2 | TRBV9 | TGTGCCAGCAGCGTATCGGGGGCAGGTTATGGCTACACCTTC | CASSVSGAGYGYTF
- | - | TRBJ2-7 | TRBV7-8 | TGTGCCAGCAGCCTCACCCGGACTACTCCCTACGAGCAGTACTTC | CASSLTRTTPYEQYF
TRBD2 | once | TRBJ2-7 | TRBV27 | TGTGCCAGCAGTTCAGAAGTAGGAGCGGGAGGGCCGAGGTTACACGAGCAGTACTTC | CASSSEVGAGGPRLHEQYF
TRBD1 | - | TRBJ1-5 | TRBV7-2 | TGTGCCAGCAGCCGTGACAGGGGGCACAATCAGCCCCAGCATTTT | CASSRDRGHNQPQHF
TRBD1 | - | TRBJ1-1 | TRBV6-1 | TGTGCCAGCAGTGATATTTACAGGGGCGGCACTGAAGCTTTCTTT | CASSDIYRGGTEAFF
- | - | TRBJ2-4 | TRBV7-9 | TGTGCCAGCAGCCACACCGATACAGGGATAGCCAAAAACATTCAGTACTTC | CASSHTDTGIAKNIQYF
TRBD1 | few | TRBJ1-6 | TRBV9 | TGTGCCAGCAGCATCACAGGGGGCACTAATAATTCACCCCTCCACTTT | CASSITGGTNNSPLHF
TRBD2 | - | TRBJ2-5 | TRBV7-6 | TGTGCCAGCAGCCCGGGACTAGCGGGGAAAGAGACCCAGTACTTC | CASSPGLAGKETQYF
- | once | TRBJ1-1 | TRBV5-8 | TGTGCCAGCAGCTCGTGGTGGAGGGAGAGCGCTGAAGCTTTCTTT | CASSSWWRESAEAFF
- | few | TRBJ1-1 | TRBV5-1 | TGCGCCAGCGCGGCGGTGAACACTGAAGCTTTCTTT | CASAAVNTEAFF
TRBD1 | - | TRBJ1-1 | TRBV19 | TGTGCCAGTAGTCCCGGGACAGGGGGTTCTGAAGCTTTCTTT | CASSPGTGGSEAFF
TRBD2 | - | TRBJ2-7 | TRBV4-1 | TGCGCCAGCAGCCAACTCCCAGCGGGGGAGCAGTACTTC | CASSQLPAGEQYF
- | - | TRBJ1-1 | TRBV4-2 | TGTGCCAGCACCCCCGGGGGGAACACTGAAGCTTTCTTT | CASTPGGNTEAFF
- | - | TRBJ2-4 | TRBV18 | TGTGCCAGCTCACCGCCTGAATTAGCCAAAAACATTCAGTACTTC | CASSPPELAKNIQYF
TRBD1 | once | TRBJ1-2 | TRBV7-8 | TGTGCCAGCAGCCAGACAGGGCCGGAGGGCTACACCTTC | CASSQTGPEGYTF
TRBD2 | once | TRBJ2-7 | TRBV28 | TGTGCCAGCGCAACCTCTAGCGGGGGTCCCTACGAGCAGTACTTC | CASATSSGGPYEQYF
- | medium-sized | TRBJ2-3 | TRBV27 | TGTGCCAGCAGTGTACTTGGGCCAGATACGCAGTATTTT | CASSVLGPDTQYF
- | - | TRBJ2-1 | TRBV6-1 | TGTGCCAGCACCCAGCCCGTAGGAGATGAGCAGTTCTTC | CASTQPVGDEQFF
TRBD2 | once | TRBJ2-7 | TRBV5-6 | TGTGCCAGCAGCTTCCTTGTGGGTCGGGAGGCCTACGAGCAGTACTTC | CASSFLVGREAYEQYF
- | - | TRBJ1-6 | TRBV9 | TGTGCCAGCAGCGTAGCTTACAATTCACCCCTCCACTTT | CASSVAYNSPLHF
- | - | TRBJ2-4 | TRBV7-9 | TGTGCCAGCAGCCAACGGGACACCAAACTAGCCAAAAACATTCAGTACTTC | CASSQRDTKLAKNIQYF
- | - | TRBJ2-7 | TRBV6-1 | TGTGCCAGCAGTGAAAGGCCCCACGAGCAGTACTTC | CASSERPHEQYF
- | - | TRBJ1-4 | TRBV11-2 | TGTGCCAGCAGCTTAGACAGGAAGAATGAAAAACTGTTTTTT | CASSLDRKNEKLFF
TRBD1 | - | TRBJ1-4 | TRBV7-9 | TGTGCCAGCAGCTTAGTTCAGGGGGCAGTTGAAAAACTGTTTTTT | CASSLVQGAVEKLFF
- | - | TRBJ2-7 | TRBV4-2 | TGTGCCAGCAGCCATGGGGGTCTCTACGAGCAGTACTTC | CASSHGGLYEQYF
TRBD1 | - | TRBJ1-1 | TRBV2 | TGTGCCAGCAGAAAACAGGGGGCCACTGAAGCTTTCTTT | CASRKQGATEAFF
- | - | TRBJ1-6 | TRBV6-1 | TGTGCCGGAGGAAGGGGAGGAGATAATTCACCCCTCCACTTT | CAGGRGGDNSPLHF
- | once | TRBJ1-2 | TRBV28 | TGTGCCAGCCGACTTAGGGACGAAATCACAAACTATGGCTACACCTTC | CASRLRDEITNYGYTF
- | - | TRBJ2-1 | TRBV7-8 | TGTGCCAGCAGCTTCGGGACTCGAGAGCAGTTCTTC | CASSFGTREQFF
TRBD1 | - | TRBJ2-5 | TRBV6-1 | TGTGCCAGCAGTGAAGAGACAGGGGGCGGCGCGACCCAGTACTTC | CASSEETGGGATQYF
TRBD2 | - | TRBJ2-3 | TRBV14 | TGTGCCAGCAGCCCTGGGACTAGCGGGAGAGAGCAGTATTTT | CASSPGTSGREQYF
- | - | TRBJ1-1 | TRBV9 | TGTGCCAGCAGTCGGGGCAGGGGTCAACTCGGGAACACTGAAGCTTTCTTT | CASSRGRGQLGNTEAFF
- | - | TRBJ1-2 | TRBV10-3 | TGTGCCATCAGTGAGTCGTATGTCCACTATGGCTACACCTTC | CAISESYVHYGYTF
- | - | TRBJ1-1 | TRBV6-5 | TGTGCCAGCAGTTACTCGATGGTGGGGGAAGCTTTCTTT | CASSYSMVGEAFF
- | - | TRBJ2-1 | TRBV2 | TGTGCCAGCAGTGAAAGGGGGGACCCCTACAATGAGCAGTTCTTC | CASSERGDPYNEQFF
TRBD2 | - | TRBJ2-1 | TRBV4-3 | TGCGCCAGCAGCGAAGGGACTAGCGGAGCTCCTCCGTTCTTC | CASSEGTSGAPPFF
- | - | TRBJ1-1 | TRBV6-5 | TGTGCCAGCAGTTATCCCGGAGTCACTGAAGCTTTCTTT | CASSYPGVTEAFF
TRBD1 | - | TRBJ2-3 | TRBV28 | TGTGCCAGCAGTTACGACAGGGAAACAGATACGCAGTATTTT | CASSYDRETDTQYF
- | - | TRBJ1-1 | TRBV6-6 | TGTGCCGCCAGGGAGGGCGATGGTGAAGCTTTCTTT | CAAREGDGEAFF
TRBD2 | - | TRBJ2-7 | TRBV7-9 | TGTGCCAGCAGCTCTAGCGGGAGTCCCTACGAGCAGTACTTC | CASSSSGSPYEQYF
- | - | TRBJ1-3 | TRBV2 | TGTGCCAGCAGTGAAGCGACTCAGTGGGACACCATATATTTT | CASSEATQWDTIYF
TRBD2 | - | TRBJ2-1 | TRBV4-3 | TGCGCCAGCAGCCAAGAAATAGCGGGAGCCCATGAGCAGTTCTTC | CASSQEIAGAHEQFF
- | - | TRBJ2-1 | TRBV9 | TGTGCCAGCAGCACCCGTAGGGGGGATTCCTACAATGAGCAGTTCTTC | CASSTRRGDSYNEQFF
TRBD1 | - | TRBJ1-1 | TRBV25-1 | TGTGCCAGCCCTGACAGGGAGGCGAACACTGAAGCTTTCTTT | CASPDREANTEAFF
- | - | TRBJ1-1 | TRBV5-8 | TGTGCCAGCACCCTGTGGGGCCGGAGGTCCACTGAAGCTTTCTTT | CASTLWGRRSTEAFF
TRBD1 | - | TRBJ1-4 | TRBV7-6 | TGTGCCAGCAGCAGCCGGGACAGGGGAACTAATGAAAAACTGTTTTTT | CASSSRDRGTNEKLFF
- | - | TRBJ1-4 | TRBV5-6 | TGTGCCAGCAGCTCTCTAAAGGGACGTGAAAAACTGTTTTTT | CASSSLKGREKLFF
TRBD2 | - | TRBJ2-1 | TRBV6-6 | TGTGCCAGCAAAGCCCCGGGAGGGGAGGATGAGCAGTTCTTC | CASKAPGGEDEQFF